The source of this TCR beta chain is a study of blood T cell repertoires in COVID-19. Study-level information: Sites in the United States, Italy and Spain provided acute and convalescent COVID-19 samples.

Sequencing was performed with immunoSEQ multiplex PCR; in TCRdb, only in-frame clones are kept and a portion is missing. The table has 150,000 or so clones, approximately 81% seen once. Germline values: CDR1 SEHNR, CDR2 FQNEAQ (reference sequence). Trimming removed 5 bases from V and 10 bases from J; junction bases left unmatched: 10. CDR3 length: 15 residues. The rearrangement links TRBV7-9 to TRBJ1-6; 8 nucleotides line up with TRBD1. Material for sequencing was peripheral blood. The receptor was derived from a woman aged 45 to 65 with COVID-19, enrolled during active disease. CDR3 nucleotides: TGTGCCAGCAGCGTTATTACAGGGGGGAAGTCACCCCTCCACTTT. This sequence encodes CASSVITGGKSPLHF.